The rows below give T cell receptor beta chains drawn from one sample of a study of cytomegalovirus exposure and HLA in healthy donors. Measured with immunoSEQ multiplex PCR; TCRdb has only the in-frame clones, and not every one. The sample contains around 150,000 clones, approximately 80% of which appear only once. Sequenced: PBMCs. These receptors were collected from a man aged 40-50 years in good health and CMV-seronegative. Both conserved end residues are part of each CDR3. A D gene is named only where the DNA matches it firmly. Not all rows give a size; the values are once, few, many and, for expanded clones, a class.

>15|TRBV4-2|TRBD2|TRBJ2-5|few
CASSPSGGAQETQYF
TGTGCCAGCAGCCCTAGCGGGGGGGCCCAAGAGACCCAGTACTTC
>15|TRBV29-1|TRBD1|TRBJ2-3|.
CSVEPNRGRADTQYF
TGCAGCGTTGAACCAAACAGGGGGCGTGCAGATACGCAGTATTTT
>16|TRBV7-2|.|TRBJ2-1|.
CASSLSGGASYNEQFF
TGTGCCAGCAGCTTAAGTGGGGGGGCTTCCTACAATGAGCAGTTCTTC
>13|TRBV6-1|.|TRBJ1-2|.
CASSLQGIYGYTF
TGTGCCAGCAGTTTACAGGGAATCTATGGCTACACCTTC
>17|TRBV4-2|TRBD2|TRBJ2-5|.
CASSQDLAGGNQETQYF
TGTGCCAGCAGCCAAGATCTGGCCGGGGGGAACCAAGAGACCCAGTACTTC
>16|TRBV18|.|TRBJ2-1|.
CASSPRGGALANEQFF
TGTGCCAGCTCACCACGGGGGGGCGCTTTAGCCAATGAGCAGTTCTTC
>11|TRBV25-1|.|TRBJ2-3|.
CAAGQGDTQYF
TGTGCCGCCGGTCAGGGAGATACGCAGTATTTT
>17|TRBV28|TRBD1|TRBJ1-2|.
CASREVWDREVHYGYTF
TGTGCCAGCAGGGAGGTTTGGGACAGGGAAGTACACTATGGCTACACCTTC
>15|TRBV6-6|.|TRBJ2-7|.
CASSYSNTEVHEQYF
TGTGCCAGCAGTTACTCGAATACTGAGGTCCACGAGCAGTACTTC
>14|TRBV10-1|TRBD1|TRBJ1-2|.
CASSPPGQNYGYTF
TGCGCCAGCAGTCCGCCGGGACAGAACTATGGCTACACCTTC
>15|TRBV2|TRBD1|TRBJ1-4|.
CASSALQGAYEKLFF
TGTGCCAGCAGTGCGCTACAGGGGGCTTATGAAAAACTGTTTTTT
>18|TRBV4-1|TRBD2|TRBJ2-3|.
CASSQSPLGGGGGDTQYF
TGCGCCAGCAGCCAAAGCCCTCTTGGTGGCGGGGGGGGAGATACGCAGTATTTT
>17|TRBV27|TRBD1|TRBJ2-1|.
CASSLSQTGHPYNEQFF
TGTGCCAGCAGTTTATCACAGACAGGGCACCCCTACAATGAGCAGTTCTTC
>17|TRBV13|TRBD2|TRBJ2-3|.
CASTLGRGGALTDTQYF
TGTGCCAGCACCCTCGGGCGGGGGGGAGCCCTCACAGATACGCAGTATTTT
>16|TRBV10-3|TRBD2|TRBJ2-5|.
CAISESTSGSRETQYF
TGTGCCATCAGTGAGTCGACTAGCGGGAGCCGGGAGACCCAGTACTTC
>17|TRBV7-9|TRBD2|TRBJ2-2|few
CASSHLKGLARTGELFF
TGTGCCAGCAGCCATCTAAAGGGACTAGCTAGGACCGGGGAGCTGTTTTTT
>18|TRBV15|TRBD2|TRBJ2-1|.
CATSRDIRASGRVYEQFF
TGTGCCACCAGCAGAGATATTCGTGCTAGCGGGAGGGTCTATGAGCAGTTCTTC
>16|TRBV10-3|.|TRBJ2-7|.
CAISESGTPSSYEQYF
TGTGCCATCAGTGAGTCTGGGACACCTAGCTCCTACGAGCAGTACTTC
>15|TRBV4-3|TRBD2|TRBJ2-3|.
CASSRRLAGVDTQYF
TGCGCCAGCAGCCGCCGTTTAGCGGGGGTAGATACGCAGTATTTT
>13|TRBV6-6|TRBD1|TRBJ2-5|.
CASITGGGETQYF
TGTGCCAGCATCACAGGGGGAGGAGAGACCCAGTACTTC
>14|TRBV6-5|.|TRBJ1-1|.
CASRYQGPNTEAFF
TGTGCCAGCAGATATCAGGGGCCGAACACTGAAGCTTTCTTT
>14|TRBV10-3|.|TRBJ1-1|.
CAISEPGWNTEAFF
TGTGCCATCAGTGAACCAGGGTGGAACACTGAAGCTTTCTTT
>16|TRBV7-6|TRBD1|TRBJ2-3|.
CASSFSGTGATDTQYF
TGTGCCAGCAGCTTTTCCGGGACAGGAGCCACAGATACGCAGTATTTT
>15|TRBV4-1|.|TRBJ1-2|.
CASSQALQGNYGYTF
TGCGCCAGCAGCCAAGCCCTACAGGGAAACTATGGCTACACCTTC
>15|TRBV2|.|TRBJ1-5|.
CASRGDSYSNQPQHF
TGTGCCAGCAGGGGGGACTCATATAGCAATCAGCCCCAGCATTTT
>15|TRBV27|.|TRBJ2-3|.
CASSWSRDFTDTQYF
TGTGCCAGCAGTTGGTCCAGGGATTTCACAGATACGCAGTATTTT
>15|TRBV6-4|TRBD1|TRBJ1-2|medium-sized
CASSTPGQDNYGYTF
TGTGCCAGCAGCACGCCGGGACAGGATAACTATGGCTACACCTTC
>14|TRBV5-3|TRBD1|TRBJ1-2|.
CARSEERTGFGYTF
TGTGCCAGAAGCGAAGAAAGGACAGGGTTCGGCTACACCTTC